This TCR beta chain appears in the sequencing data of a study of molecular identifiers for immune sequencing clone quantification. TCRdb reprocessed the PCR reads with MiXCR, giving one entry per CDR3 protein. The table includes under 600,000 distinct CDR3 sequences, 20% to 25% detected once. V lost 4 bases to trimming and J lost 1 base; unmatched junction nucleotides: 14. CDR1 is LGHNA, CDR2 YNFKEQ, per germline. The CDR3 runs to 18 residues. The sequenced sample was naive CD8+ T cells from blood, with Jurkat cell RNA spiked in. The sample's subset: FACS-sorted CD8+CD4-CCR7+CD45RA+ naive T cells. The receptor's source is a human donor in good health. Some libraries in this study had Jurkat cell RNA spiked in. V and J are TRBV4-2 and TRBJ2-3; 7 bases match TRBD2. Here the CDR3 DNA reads TGTGCCAGCAGCCCGTACTCCCAACTAGCGCTTGGCACAGATACGCAGTATTTT. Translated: CASSPYSQLALGTDTQYF.